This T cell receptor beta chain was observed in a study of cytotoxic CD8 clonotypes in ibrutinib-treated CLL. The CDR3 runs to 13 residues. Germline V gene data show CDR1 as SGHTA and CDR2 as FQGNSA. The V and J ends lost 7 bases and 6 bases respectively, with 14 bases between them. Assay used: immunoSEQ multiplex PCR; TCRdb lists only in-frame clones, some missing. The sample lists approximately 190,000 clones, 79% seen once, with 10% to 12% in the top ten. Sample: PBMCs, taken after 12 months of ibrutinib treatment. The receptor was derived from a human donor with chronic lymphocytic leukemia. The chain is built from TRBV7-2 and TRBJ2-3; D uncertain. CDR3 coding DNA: TGTGCCAGCAACCGACCCTCCTGGGATACGCAGTATTTT. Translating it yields CASNRPSWDTQYF.